This T cell receptor (beta chain) appears in the sequencing data of a study of blood T cell repertoires in COVID-19. Study background: The origin of the acute and convalescent COVID-19 samples was the United States, Italy and Spain.

Profiling relied on immunoSEQ multiplex PCR, and the TCRdb table lists in-frame clones only, not all of them. The data hold approximately 90,000 clones, with 90% observed a single time. Per germline, CDR1 SQVTM and CDR2 ANQGSEA. V lost 3 bases and J lost 1; bases outside the gene matches: 11. The CDR3 is 16 residues long. Sequencing was done on a sample of peripheral blood. The chain uses TRBV29-1 and TRBJ1-2, with 7 positions matching TRBD1. The TCR comes from a man between 60 and 70 years old with acute or convalescent COVID-19. The CDR3 coding sequence is TGCAGCGTTGATCGTACAGGGGACATTCTTAACTATGGCTACACCTTC. Translating gives CSVDRTGDILNYGYTF. Filled out from reference TRBV29-1 and TRBJ1-2, the complete variable domain reads SAVISQKPSRDICQRGTSLTIQCQVDSQVTMMFWYRQQPGQSLTLIATANQGSEATYESGFVIDKFPISRPNLTFSTLTVSNMSPEDSSIYLCSVDRTGDILNYGYTFGSGTRLTVV.